This record concerns one T cell receptor (beta chain) sequence. Antigen specificity is unknown. The data derive from a study of blood T cells in healthy people across ages. Regarding the study as a whole: Among T cells, TCR beta diversity per million cells dropped roughly linearly as age rose. Researchers deemed the diversity estimates from one million T cells underestimates.

A second about 6 to 12 cycle PCR used barcoded and J-beta primers. TCRdb processed the 5' RACE reads anew with MiXCR; each CDR3 protein has one entry. The repertoire holds approximately 1.5 million distinct CDR3 sequences, approximately 42% seen once, with under 5% in the top ten. The CDR3 spans 13 residues. Germline V gene lookup returns CDR1 LGHDT and CDR2 YNNKEL (reference sequence). V was trimmed by 4 bases and J by 7 bases, leaving 13 bases between them. Caucasian, healthy and from Russia, the donors were aged between about 6 and 90. They isolated at least 6.5 million PBMCs from each sample. The V call is TRBV3-1, the J call TRBJ2-5, with a weak D call TRBD2 (5 bases). The origin of this receptor is a woman between 18 and 29 years old in good health. The sequenced sample was blood. CDR3 protein: CASSPSREGTQYF. For the CDR3, the DNA is TGTGCCAGCAGCCCCTCCCGAGAGGGGACCCAGTACTTC.